The clone carrying this T cell receptor beta chain was seen more than once but under ten times. The antigen is unknown. V shed 7 bases and J shed 6 bases, with 18 bases lying between them. Germline CDR1 is SNHLY and CDR2 is FYNNEI. The CDR3 has 15 residues. Exclusion of a patient resulted from uncontrolled infection, other autoimmune disease, pregnancy or lactation. Clinical symptoms, serum thyroxine, TRAb, thyroid ultrasound and orbital computed tomography informed diagnoses. This specimen belongs to a study of T cells in Graves' hyperthyroidism and ophthalmopathy. Study-level findings and limits: Using 13 V-J features, a model discriminated ophthalmopathy from stable hyperthyroidism.

The source material, RNA transcripts, was used to amplify TCR beta CDR3 regions. The primer set for the first-round RT-PCR of the TCR CDR3 was HTBI. TCRdb itself ran the multiplex PCR reads through MiXCR, one entry per CDR3 protein. The profile shows roughly 500,000 distinct CDR3 sequences, 40% to 50% of them singletons. The V gene is TRBV2, the J gene TRBJ2-2; tentatively, D is TRBD2 (5 bases). Source material: peripheral blood or thyroid tissue (not recorded which). The clonotype comes from an adult woman with Graves' disease, either hyperthyroidism or ophthalmopathy (not recorded which). The DNA of the CDR3 is TGTGCCAGCACCCGGCAACTAGACCGCCCCGGGGAGCTGTTTTTT. Translating gives CASTRQLDRPGELFF.